This record looks at one T cell receptor beta chain sequence and its context. What it recognizes is unknown. These data are taken from a study of type 1 regulatory T cells. CDR1 and CDR2 from the germline V gene are MNHEY and SVGAGI. This CDR3 is 14 amino acids long. Trimming removed 4 bases from V and 5 bases from J, with 14 bases in between. Whole-study findings and limits: Compared with non-type 1 regulatory T cells, type 1 regulatory T cells showed a more restricted TCR repertoire.

TCRdb used MiXCR to reprocess the reads, holding one entry per CDR3 protein. The data hold about 69,000 distinct CDR3 sequences, with around 21% observed a single time. The gene calls are TRBV6-5 and TRBJ2-5; D may be TRBD1 (6 bases). The sequenced material came from cultured type 1 regulatory T (Tr1) cells, either the whole culture or a sorted fraction (not recorded which). The source is a human donor in good health. CDR3 protein: CASSFTGQSETQYF. DNA for the CDR3: TGTGCCAGCAGTTTTACAGGGCAATCGGAGACCCAGTACTTC.